This T cell receptor beta chain was retrieved from a study of shared clonotypes between healthy human individuals. Study-wide background: Two women and a few men aged 18 to 49 served as donors.

Some 29,000 T cell genomes (approximately 190 ng DNA) went into each sorted-subset replicate. Some clones are missing from TCRdb's copy, which holds only in-frame ones; the method was immunoSEQ multiplex PCR. Of 650,000 to 750,000 clones listed, about 78% are singletons. Study results and caveats: Researchers sampled only blood; tissue repertoires likely differ.

This clone was counted a single time. Antigen: not known. Germline loops: CDR1 MDHEN, CDR2 SYDVKM. Trimming took 4 bases from V and 7 from J, leaving 22 bases between them. The CDR3 sequence is 17 residues long. The sequence came from a woman in her twenties or thirties in good health. This chain joins TRBV28 and TRBJ1-4; D not certain. Sequencing input: memory CD4+ T cells sorted from blood. The subset: CD45RA-negative fraction. The DNA of the CDR3 is TGTGCCAGCAGTTCCCCGGCTGACCCAGCGGAGGGTGAAAAACTGTTTTTT. Protein: CASSSPADPAEGEKLFF.